These 25 T cell receptor beta chains share one sample of origin, sequenced in a study of blood T cell repertoires in COVID-19. Measured with immunoSEQ multiplex PCR; TCRdb has only the in-frame clones, and not every one. The table shows 200,000 to 250,000 clones, with around 80% occurring only once. The sample comprised peripheral blood. The receptors were sampled from a woman in her 40s with active or convalescent COVID-19.

The J gene is TRBJ2-6, the V gene TRBV10-3; 9 bases fit TRBD1. J lost 0 bases, V lost 0 bases, and 6 bases had no gene match. The germline gives CDR1 ENHRY, CDR2 SYGVKD. The CDR3 spans 19 residues. CDR3 in DNA: TGTGCCATCAGTGAGTCGGGACAGGGAAAAAGCTCTGGGGCCAACGTCCTGACTTTC. Its translation is CAISESGQGKSSGANVLTF.

V and J are TRBV6-5 and TRBJ1-5, with D unclear. The germline CDR1 and CDR2 sequences are MNHEY and SVGAGI. The CDR3 consists of 13 residues. V shed 7 bases and J shed 6 bases, with 13 bases lying between them. CDR3 amino acids: CASTWGGSQPQHF. The CDR3 DNA sequence: TGTGCCAGCACATGGGGAGGGAGTCAGCCCCAGCATTTT.

The genes are TRBV7-2 and TRBJ2-1, with D possibly matching TRBD2 (6 bases). Trimming took 1 base from V and 6 from J, leaving 16 bases between them. CDR3 length equals 16 residues. Per germline, CDR1 SGHTA and CDR2 FQGNSA. In DNA, the CDR3 is TGTGCCAGCAGCTTAGGGGGGGTGCCCCGGTCCAATGAGCAGTTCTTC. It codes for CASSLGGVPRSNEQFF.

To note about this clone: Being one base from a much bigger clone, this may be a read error. The chain combines TRBV11-2 with TRBJ1-3; 7 bases match TRBD1. Looked up from germline, CDR1 is SGHAT and CDR2 is FQNNGV. There are 14 residues in the CDR3. Losses at the gene ends were 5 bases for V and 0 bases for J; bases not matched to a gene: 1. As DNA, the CDR3 is TGTGCCAGCAGCCAGGGGGTCTCTGGAAACACCATATATTTT. Translating it yields CASSQGVSGNTIYF.

V and J are TRBV30 and TRBJ1-2; TRBD1 agrees at 8 bases. V dropped 1 base and J dropped 8; count of bases not matched to a gene: 9. Germline-derived CDR1 and CDR2 are GTSNPN and SVGIG (reference sequence). The CDR3 has 14 amino acids. CDR3 protein: CAWSGTDRVWGYTF. CDR3 bases: TGTGCCTGGAGTGGGACGGACAGGGTCTGGGGCTACACCTTC.

The chain uses TRBV6-5 and TRBJ2-3; D gene uncertain. V gave up 3 bases and J gave up 0 bases, with 10 bases separating them. Germline V gives CDR1 MNHEY, CDR2 SVGAGI. The CDR3 spans 15 residues. This chain's CDR3 is CASSYRLPSTDTQYF. The CDR3 DNA reads as TGTGCCAGCAGTTATCGGTTACCTAGCACAGATACGCAGTATTTT.

The table lists this clone with a few counts. V is TRBV28 and J is TRBJ2-2, with TRBD1 matching 8 bases. There are 14 residues in the CDR3. J was trimmed by 6 bases and V by 3 bases; bases with no gene match: 3. The germline V gene encodes CDR1 MDHEN and CDR2 SYDVKM. The CDR3 bases are TGTGCCAGCAGTTTCGGGACAGGCCCCGGGGAGCTGTTTTTT. Translated, it gives CASSFGTGPGELFF.

The chain joins TRBV6-4 to TRBJ2-1, with D possibly TRBD2 on 6 matching bases. This CDR3 has 17 amino acids. CDR1 and CDR2 (germline): MRHNA, SNTAGT. V lost 3 bases to trimming and J lost 3 bases, with 18 bases between them. CDR3 residues: CASSDHGGRENYNEQFF. The CDR3 coding sequence is TGTGCCAGCAGTGATCACGGGGGAAGGGAGAACTACAATGAGCAGTTCTTC.

This rearrangement joins TRBV11-2 to TRBJ2-7; TRBD1 matches 9 bases. The germline CDR1 and CDR2 sequences are SGHAT and FQNNGV. The CDR3 runs 13 residues. The V gene end was trimmed by 5 bases and the J gene end by 3 bases; junction bases not matched to a gene: 2. This CDR3 is CASSRDRDYEQYV. The DNA of the CDR3 is TGTGCCAGCAGCCGGGACAGGGACTACGAGCAGTACGTC.

The CDR3 loop is CASSEEAGVGTDTQYF. CDR3 bases: TGTGCCAGCAGTGAGGAAGCGGGGGTCGGCACAGATACGCAGTATTTT. This chain joins TRBV2 and TRBJ2-3, with 8 bases that match TRBD2. This CDR3 is 16 amino acids long. Per the germline V gene, CDR1 is SNHLY and CDR2 is FYNNEI. V trimming: 3 bases; J trimming: 1 base; junction bases outside the gene matches: 6. Combining the CDR3 with reference TRBV2 and TRBJ2-3 gives the whole variable domain EPEVTQTPSHQVTQMGQEVILRCVPISNHLYFYWYRQILGQKVEFLVSFYNNEISEKSEIFDDQFSVERPDGSNFTLKIRSTKLEDSAMYFCASSEEAGVGTDTQYFGPGTRLTVL.

This clone has more than one count but fewer than ten. The junction does not match germline at one end; this may be a read error. The chain combines TRBV10-2 with TRBJ1-5; D is possibly TRBD1 (5 bases). From germline, CDR1 is WSHSY and CDR2 SAAADI. The CDR3 is 14 residues long. CDR3 bases: TGCGCCAGCAGTGCGCAGGGTAGCAGTCAGCCCCAGCATTTT. This codes for CASSAQGSSQPQHF.

The rearrangement uses TRBV10-3 and TRBJ2-6, with D possibly matching TRBD2 (6 bases). Trimming left V 8 bases short and J 1 base short, with 12 bases between. This CDR3 contains 15 residues. Germline CDR1 reads ENHRY; CDR2 reads SYGVKD. This CDR3 reads CAIRREASGANVLTF. Here the CDR3 DNA reads TGTGCCATCCGGAGGGAAGCGTCTGGGGCCAACGTCCTGACTTTC.

The V and J genes are TRBV6-8 and TRBJ1-1; D gene ambiguous. The CDR3 contains 15 residues. V dropped 6 bases and J dropped 0 bases, with 14 bases sitting between them. Germline V lookup: CDR1 MNHGY, CDR2 SAAAGT. CDR3 residues: CASRTESRVNTEAFF. CDR3 bases: TGTGCCAGCAGAACCGAATCCCGGGTGAACACTGAAGCTTTCTTT.

The chain uses TRBV3-1 (or the pseudogene TRBV3-2) and TRBJ1-2; D not certain. CDR1 is LGHDT and CDR2 is YNNKEL in the germline V gene (reference sequence). The CDR3 length is 13 residues. The V and J ends lost 1 base and 2 bases respectively, with 5 bases between them. The CDR3 DNA is TGTGCCAGCAGCCAAGCACAGAACTATGGCTACACCTTC. It codes for CASSQAQNYGYTF.

V gene TRBV2 combines with J gene TRBJ1-2, with TRBD1 as a possible D gene (5 bases). Germline V gene data show CDR1 as SNHLY and CDR2 as FYNNEI. V shed 2 bases and J shed 8 bases, with 9 bases lying between them. The CDR3 has 12 residues. The CDR3 reads CASSEQGNGYTF. The CDR3 DNA is TGTGCCAGCAGTGAACAGGGTAACGGCTACACCTTC. Looking up the rest from reference TRBV2 and TRBJ1-2 gives the full variable domain: EPEVTQTPSHQVTQMGQEVILRCVPISNHLYFYWYRQILGQKVEFLVSFYNNEISEKSEIFDDQFSVERPDGSNFTLKIRSTKLEDSAMYFCASSEQGNGYTFGSGTRLTVV.

The chain combines TRBV5-1 with TRBJ1-3, with D unclear. This CDR3 has 15 residues. The germline CDR1 and CDR2 sequences are SGHRS and YFSETQ. Trimming took 2 bases from V and 4 from J, leaving 13 bases between them. The CDR3 region is CASSLPEGSGNTIYF. The DNA of the CDR3 is TGCGCCAGCAGCTTACCAGAGGGATCGGGAAACACCATATATTTT.

V gene TRBV19 combines with J gene TRBJ1-1; D is unclear. Germline CDR1 reads LNHDA; CDR2 reads SQIVND (reference sequence). Trimming removed 10 bases at V and 0 bases at J, with 12 bases between. The CDR3 has 13 residues. The CDR3 region has the DNA TGTGCCACCTCTGTGGGCTTGAACACTGAAGCTTTCTTT. Its protein is CATSVGLNTEAFF.

The chain carries TRBV25-1 and TRBJ2-5, with 9 bases that match TRBD1. V dropped 1 base and J dropped 5; count of bases not matched to a gene: 2. Looked up from germline, CDR1 is MGHDK and CDR2 is SYGVNS. The CDR3 extends over 14 amino acids. The chain's CDR3 is CASSEWDREETQYF. The CDR3 DNA reads as TGTGCCAGCAGTGAATGGGACAGGGAGGAGACCCAGTACTTC. Combining the CDR3 with reference TRBV25-1 and TRBJ2-5 gives the whole variable domain EADIYQTPRYLVIGTGKKITLECSQTMGHDKMYWYQQDPGMELHLIHYSYGVNSTEKGDLSSESTVSRIRTEHFPLTLESARPSHTSQYLCASSEWDREETQYFGPGTRLLVL.

The chain uses TRBV10-1 and TRBJ2-5, with D possibly being TRBD1 (6 bases). The CDR3 spans 13 residues. Germline CDR1 reads WNHNN; CDR2 reads SYGVQD (reference sequence). Trimming cost V 5 bases and J 5 bases, with 12 bases left between them. The CDR3 protein is CASSSQGFETQYF. The CDR3 coding sequence is TGCGCCAGCAGTTCACAGGGTTTTGAGACCCAGTACTTC.

This clone was seen a single time. This rearrangement joins TRBV9 to TRBJ1-3; 7 nucleotides match TRBD1. CDR1 is SGDLS, CDR2 YYNGEE, per germline. The CDR3 has 15 residues. V shed 1 base, J shed 4 bases, and the junction held 5 bases outside the gene matches. Here the CDR3 reads CASSVPQGEGNTIYF. The CDR3 DNA reads as TGTGCCAGCAGCGTACCCCAGGGGGAAGGAAACACCATATATTTT.

This clone was counted a single time. V is TRBV30 and J is TRBJ1-5; D is uncertain. Germline lookup yields CDR1 GTSNPN and CDR2 SVGIG (reference sequence). Trimming took 2 bases from V and 1 from J, leaving 12 bases between them. The CDR3 sequence is 15 residues long. The CDR3 region is CAWSFRGLSNQPQHF. Written as DNA, the CDR3 is TGTGCCTGGAGTTTTCGAGGGTTAAGCAATCAGCCCCAGCATTTT.

The chain joins TRBV3-1 (or the pseudogene TRBV3-2) to TRBJ2-2; 10 bases fit TRBD2. Germline assignment: CDR1 LGHDT and CDR2 YNNKEL (reference sequence). CDR3 length: 16 amino acids. With 4 bases clipped from V and 5 bases from J, the junction kept 7 bases outside the gene matches. The CDR3 loop reads CASSRPAGGHTGELFF. DNA of the CDR3: TGTGCCAGCAGCCGACCAGCGGGGGGGCATACCGGGGAGCTGTTTTTT.

The rearrangement joins TRBV11-1 to TRBJ1-1; perhaps TRBD1 as D (6 bases). The CDR3 is made up of 16 amino acids. Trimming removed 1 base at V and 0 bases at J, with 12 bases between. The germline CDR1 and CDR2 sequences are SGHAT and FQDESV (reference sequence). The CDR3 is CASSLEGGILNTEAFF. For the CDR3, the DNA is TGTGCCAGCAGCTTAGAAGGGGGTATATTGAACACTGAAGCTTTCTTT.

CDR3 coding DNA: TGTGCCAGCAGCGAACTCGACAGCATGAACACTGAAGCTTTCTTT. Protein sequence: CASSELDSMNTEAFF. This chain connects TRBV5-6 to TRBJ1-1; possible D gene TRBD1, 5 bases. The germline V and J ends were trimmed by 4 bases and 0 bases, with 13 bases remaining between them. Germline V gene data show CDR1 as SGHDT and CDR2 as YYEEEE. The CDR3 covers 15 residues. Looking up the rest from reference TRBV5-6 and TRBJ1-1 gives the full variable domain: DAGVTQSPTHLIKTRGQQVTLRCSPKSGHDTVSWYQQALGQGPQFIFQYYEEEERQRGNFPDRFSGHQFPNYSSELNVNALLLGDSALYLCASSELDSMNTEAFFGQGTRLTVV.

The J gene is TRBJ1-5, the V gene TRBV2; TRBD1 matches 7 bases. This CDR3 contains 15 residues. V trimming: 2 bases; J trimming: 5 bases; junction bases outside the gene matches: 6. CDR1 and CDR2 (germline): SNHLY, FYNNEI. The CDR3 sequence is CASSELGGAHQPQHF. CDR3 DNA sequence: TGTGCCAGCAGTGAACTAGGGGGCGCGCATCAGCCCCAGCATTTT.